This T cell receptor (beta chain) was profiled in a study of identical twins. One entry per CDR3 protein, called by TCRdb with MiXCR from the 5' RACE reads. The sample has roughly 630,000 distinct CDR3 sequences, around 7.5% seen once. The germline V gene encodes CDR1 WSHSY and CDR2 SAAADI. Trimming pared 0 bases from V and 0 bases from J, leaving 15 bases between. The CDR3 extends over 18 amino acids. Study results and caveats: Model-predicted out-of-frame TCR alpha sharing fell below observed values in monozygotic twins.

This clonotype occurred many times. The target antigen is unknown. The sample was also reused in another study, on yellow fever vaccine responses in identical twins.

The J gene is TRBJ2-1, the V gene TRBV10-2; D is possibly TRBD1 (6 bases). The specimen was PBMCs. This receptor was obtained from a woman younger than 30 in good health. CDR3 protein: CASSESFSRGSSYNEQFF. The CDR3 bases are TGCGCCAGCAGTGAGTCCTTCTCGAGGGGGTCCTCCTACAATGAGCAGTTCTTC.